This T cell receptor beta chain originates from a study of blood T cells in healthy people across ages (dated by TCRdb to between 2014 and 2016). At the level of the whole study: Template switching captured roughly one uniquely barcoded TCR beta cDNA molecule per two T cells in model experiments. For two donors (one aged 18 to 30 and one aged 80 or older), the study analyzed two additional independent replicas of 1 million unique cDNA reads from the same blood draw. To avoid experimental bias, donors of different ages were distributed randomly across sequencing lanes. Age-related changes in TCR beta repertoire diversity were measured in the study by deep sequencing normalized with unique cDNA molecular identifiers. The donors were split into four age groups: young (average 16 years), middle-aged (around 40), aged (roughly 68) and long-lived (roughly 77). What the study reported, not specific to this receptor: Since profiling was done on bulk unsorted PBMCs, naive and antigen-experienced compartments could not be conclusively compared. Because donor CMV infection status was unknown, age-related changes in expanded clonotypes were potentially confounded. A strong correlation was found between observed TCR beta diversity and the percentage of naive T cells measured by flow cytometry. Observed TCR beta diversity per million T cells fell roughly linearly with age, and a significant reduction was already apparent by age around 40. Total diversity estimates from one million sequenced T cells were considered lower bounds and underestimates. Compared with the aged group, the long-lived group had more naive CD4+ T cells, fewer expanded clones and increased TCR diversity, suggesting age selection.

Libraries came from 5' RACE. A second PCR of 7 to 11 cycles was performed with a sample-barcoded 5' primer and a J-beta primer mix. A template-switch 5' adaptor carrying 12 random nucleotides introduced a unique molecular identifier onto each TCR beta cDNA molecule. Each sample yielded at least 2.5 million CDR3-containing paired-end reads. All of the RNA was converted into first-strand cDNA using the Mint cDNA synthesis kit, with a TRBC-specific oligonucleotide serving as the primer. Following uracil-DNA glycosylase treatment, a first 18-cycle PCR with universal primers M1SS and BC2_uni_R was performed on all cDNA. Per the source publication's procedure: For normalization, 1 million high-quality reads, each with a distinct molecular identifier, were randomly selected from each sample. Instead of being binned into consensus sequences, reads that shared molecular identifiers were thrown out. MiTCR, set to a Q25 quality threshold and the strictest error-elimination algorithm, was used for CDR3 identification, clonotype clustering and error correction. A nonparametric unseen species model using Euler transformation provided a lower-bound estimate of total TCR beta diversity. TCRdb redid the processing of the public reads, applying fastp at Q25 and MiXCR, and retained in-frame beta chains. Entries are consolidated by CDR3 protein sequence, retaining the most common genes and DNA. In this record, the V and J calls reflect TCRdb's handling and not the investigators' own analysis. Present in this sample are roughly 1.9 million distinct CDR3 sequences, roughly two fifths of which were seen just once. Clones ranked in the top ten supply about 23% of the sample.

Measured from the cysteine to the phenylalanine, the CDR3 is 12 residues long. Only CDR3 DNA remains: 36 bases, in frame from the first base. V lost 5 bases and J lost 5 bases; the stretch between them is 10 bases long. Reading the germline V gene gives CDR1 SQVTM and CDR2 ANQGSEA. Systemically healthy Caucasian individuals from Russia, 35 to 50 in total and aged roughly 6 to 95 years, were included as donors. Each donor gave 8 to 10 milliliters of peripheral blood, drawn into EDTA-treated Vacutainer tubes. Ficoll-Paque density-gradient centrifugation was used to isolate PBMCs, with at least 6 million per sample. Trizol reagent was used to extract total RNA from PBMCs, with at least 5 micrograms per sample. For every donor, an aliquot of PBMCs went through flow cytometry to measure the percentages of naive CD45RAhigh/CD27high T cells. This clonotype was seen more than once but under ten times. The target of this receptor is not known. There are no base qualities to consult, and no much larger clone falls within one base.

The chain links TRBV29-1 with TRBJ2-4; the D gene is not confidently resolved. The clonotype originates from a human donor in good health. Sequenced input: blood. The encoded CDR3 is CSVRRSENIQYF. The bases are TGCAGCGTTAGAAGGTCGGAAAACATTCAGTACTTC.